These 8 T cell receptor beta chains were sequenced from one sample in a study of radiotherapy plus CTLA-4 blockade in lung cancer. The data were produced by immunoSEQ multiplex PCR, yet TCRdb's version contains in-frame clones alone and is incomplete. The data contain 58,000 or so clones, less than 80% of them singletons. This specimen was peripheral blood, taken from a patient treated with radiotherapy plus ipilimumab. All receptors come from a human donor with non-small cell lung cancer who had a complete response to radiotherapy plus ipilimumab.

The chain recombines TRBV28 with TRBJ2-6, with 7 positions matching TRBD1. CDR3 length: 18 residues. Per the germline V gene, CDR1 is MDHEN and CDR2 is SYDVKM. J gave up 0 bases and V 2 bases, and 7 bases lay outside the gene matches. CDR3 in DNA: TGTGCCAGCAGTTTAATATCTTCAGGGGGCTCTGGGGCCAACGTCCTGACTTTC. This translates into CASSLISSGGSGANVLTF.

The table lists this clone with a few counts. The rearrangement links TRBV5-1 to TRBJ2-2, with TRBD2 identical over 10 bases. Germline CDR1 is SGHRS and CDR2 is YFSETQ. The CDR3 spans 17 residues. The V gene end was trimmed by 1 base and the J gene end by 1 base; junction bases not matched to a gene: 4. CDR3 loop: CASSLSSGSLNTGELFF. The CDR3 region has the DNA TGCGCCAGCAGCTTGTCTAGCGGGAGCCTGAACACCGGGGAGCTGTTTTTT.

V usage is TRBV4-3 and J usage is TRBJ1-1; unclear D gene. CDR3 size: 15 residues. With 0 bases removed from V and 1 base from J, the gap between germline ends came to 9 bases. The germline gives CDR1 LGHNA, CDR2 YSLEER. CDR3 residues: CASSQDADSNTEAFF. The CDR3 DNA follows: TGCGCCAGCAGCCAAGATGCAGACTCGAACACTGAAGCTTTCTTT.

This sequence joins TRBV7-2 and TRBJ2-7, with TRBD1 identical over 8 bases. CDR3 size: 14 residues. Germline V gene lookup returns CDR1 SGHTA and CDR2 FQGNSA. Unmatched junction bases numbered 6, after V lost 6 bases and J lost 2 bases. CDR3 loop: CASRTDRGPYEQYF. The CDR3, as DNA: TGTGCCAGCAGGACTGACAGGGGTCCCTACGAGCAGTACTTC.

The chain links TRBV6-1 to TRBJ2-5, with 10 bases aligning to TRBD1. The tail of the sequence fits TRBJ2-7 better, so the J call may be wrong. This CDR3 is 14 amino acids long. Germline CDR1 and CDR2: MNHNS and SASEGT. The CDR3 reads CASSERDRGGEQYF. CDR3 bases: TGTGCCAGCAGTGAACGGGACAGGGGTGGCGAGCAGTACTTC.

This rearrangement joins TRBV4-3 to TRBJ1-1; D not resolved. The CDR3 runs 15 residues. Germline values: CDR1 LGHNA, CDR2 YSLEER. V was trimmed by 1 base and J by 0 bases, leaving 9 bases between them. The CDR3 sequence: CASSQGSGVNTEAFF. The CDR3 region has the DNA TGCGCCAGCAGCCAAGGGTCCGGGGTGAACACTGAAGCTTTCTTT.

The chain has TRBV6-5 and TRBJ1-1; D remains unclear. CDR1 is MNHEY, CDR2 SVGAGI, per germline. V lost 6 bases to trimming and J lost 0 bases, with 11 bases between them. The CDR3 contains 14 residues. CDR3 residues: CASRAGSMNTEAFF. CDR3 nucleotides: TGTGCCAGCAGGGCGGGATCCATGAACACTGAAGCTTTCTTT.

V usage is TRBV6-6 and J usage is TRBJ2-7; 7 nucleotides line up with TRBD1. The V segment lost 5 bases and the J segment 4 bases; nucleotides outside the gene matches: 5. CDR3 length equals 13 residues. CDR1 and CDR2 (germline): MNHNY, SVGAGI (reference sequence). This CDR3 is CASSQSGGYEQYV. CDR3 in DNA: TGTGCCAGCAGTCAGTCAGGGGGATACGAGCAGTACGTC.